The clone carrying this T cell receptor (beta chain) was detected ten times or more. Its antigen is unidentified. The data were taken from a study of T cells after yellow fever vaccination. General study results and limits: Clones from primary vaccination mostly reappeared after the booster (over 95% CD4, less than 90% CD8). Clonotype sharing between CD4 and CD8 compartments was small.

As TCR cDNA was made by 5'RACE template switching, a universal primer site and UMIs were added. MiXCR, run by TCRdb on the 5' RACE reads, gives a single entry per CDR3 protein. The profile covers around 300,000 distinct CDR3 sequences, with approximately 4.3% appearing a single time and approximately 19% taken by the ten largest. The specimen comprised PBMCs, sampled 15 days after the yellow fever booster vaccination. The clonotype was recovered from a man aged 18 to 30 who received the YFV17D yellow fever vaccine.

CDR3 protein: CASSFFGEPDTQYF. As DNA, the CDR3 is TGCGCCAGCAGCTTCTTTGGGGAGCCGGATACGCAGTATTTT. The chain uses TRBV5-1 and TRBJ2-3, with D possibly being TRBD2 (5 bases). V shed 2 bases and J shed 6 bases, with 13 bases lying between them. The CDR3 sequence is 14 residues long. From germline, CDR1 is SGHRS and CDR2 YFSETQ.